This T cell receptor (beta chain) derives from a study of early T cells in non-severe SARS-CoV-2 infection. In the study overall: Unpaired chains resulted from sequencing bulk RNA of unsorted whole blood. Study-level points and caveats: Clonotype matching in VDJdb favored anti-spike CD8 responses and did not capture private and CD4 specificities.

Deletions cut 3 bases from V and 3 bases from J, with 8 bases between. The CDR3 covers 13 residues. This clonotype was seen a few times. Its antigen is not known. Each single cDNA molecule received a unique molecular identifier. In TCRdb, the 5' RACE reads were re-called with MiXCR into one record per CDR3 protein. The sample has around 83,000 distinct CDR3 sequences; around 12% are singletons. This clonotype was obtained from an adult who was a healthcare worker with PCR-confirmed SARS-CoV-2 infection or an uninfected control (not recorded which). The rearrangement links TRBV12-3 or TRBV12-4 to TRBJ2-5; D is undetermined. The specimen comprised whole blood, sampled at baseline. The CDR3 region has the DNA TGTGCCAGCAGTTTGCAGCGAGAAGAGACCCAGTACTTC. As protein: CASSLQREETQYF.